The T cell receptor (beta chain) described here comes from a study of cytomegalovirus exposure and HLA in healthy donors. The validation cohort, a group of more than 100 subjects, included the donors and was separate from the roughly 670-subject first cohort. This clone showed up just a few times. Its antigen is as yet unknown. The data were produced by immunoSEQ multiplex PCR, yet TCRdb's version contains in-frame clones alone and is incomplete. The profile shows 45,000 to 65,000 clones, roughly 89% of them singletons. Study results and caveats: Generally TCR sequences proved uncommon, though certain public TCRs appeared in numerous donors. In the 95 to 150 validation repertoires, about 94% of cluster scores exceeded 0, per a later analysis. Altogether, 170 or so TCR beta chains were recorded as cytomegalovirus-associated.

The sequence derives from a woman under 30 in good health and CMV-seronegative. The material sequenced was PBMCs.

CDR3 protein: CASSLGPAYEQYF. The DNA for the CDR3 is TGTGCCAGCAGTTTAGGGCCCGCTTACGAGCAGTACTTC. This rearrangement joins TRBV27 to TRBJ2-7; D unclear. Trimming pared 2 bases from V and 4 bases from J, leaving 9 bases between. CDR1 is MNHEY, CDR2 SMNVEV, per germline (reference sequence). The length of the CDR3 is 13 residues.